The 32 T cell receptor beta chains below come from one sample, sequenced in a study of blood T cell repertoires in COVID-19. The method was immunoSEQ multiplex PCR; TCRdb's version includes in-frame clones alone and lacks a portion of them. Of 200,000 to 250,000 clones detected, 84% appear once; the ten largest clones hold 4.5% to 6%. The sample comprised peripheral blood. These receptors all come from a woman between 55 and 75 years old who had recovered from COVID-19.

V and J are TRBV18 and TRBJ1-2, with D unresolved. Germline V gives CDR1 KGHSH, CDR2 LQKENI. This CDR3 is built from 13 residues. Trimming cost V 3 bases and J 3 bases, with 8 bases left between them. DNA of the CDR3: TGTGCCAGCTCACCGCAAGGAGACTATGGCTACACCTTC. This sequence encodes CASSPQGDYGYTF.

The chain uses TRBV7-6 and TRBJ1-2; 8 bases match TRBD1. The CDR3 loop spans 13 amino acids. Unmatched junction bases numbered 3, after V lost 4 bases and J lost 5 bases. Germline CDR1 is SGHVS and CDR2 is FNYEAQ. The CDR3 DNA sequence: TGTGCCAGCAGCTCCACAGGGGGATATGGCTACACCTTC. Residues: CASSSTGGYGYTF.

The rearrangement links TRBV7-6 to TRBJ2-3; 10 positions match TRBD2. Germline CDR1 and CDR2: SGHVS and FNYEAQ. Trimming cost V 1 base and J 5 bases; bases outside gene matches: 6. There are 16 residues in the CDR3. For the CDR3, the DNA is TGTGCCAGCAGCTTAGAGTCGGGACTAGCGATAGATACGCAGTATTTT. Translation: CASSLESGLAIDTQYF.

For the CDR3, the DNA is TGTGCCAGCAGCCAGAGCGGGGGGGGGTACAATGAGCAGTTCTTC. Translated: CASSQSGGGYNEQFF. The chain joins TRBV4-2 to TRBJ2-1, with 10 positions matching TRBD2. The V segment lost 3 bases and the J segment 4 bases; nucleotides outside the gene matches: 3. This CDR3 region has 15 residues. Germline-derived CDR1 and CDR2 are LGHNA and YNFKEQ.

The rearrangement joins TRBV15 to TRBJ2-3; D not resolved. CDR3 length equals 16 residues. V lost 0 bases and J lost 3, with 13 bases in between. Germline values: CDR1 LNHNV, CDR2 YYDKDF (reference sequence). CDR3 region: CATSRERGQTTDTQYF. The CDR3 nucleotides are TGTGCCACCAGCAGAGAACGCGGTCAAACAACAGATACGCAGTATTTT.

The CDR3 sequence is CASSLRGTISYEQYF. For the CDR3, the DNA is TGTGCCAGCAGCCTTAGGGGGACCATCTCCTACGAGCAGTACTTC. The chain is built from TRBV21-1 and TRBJ2-7; TRBD1, the table's D call, lacks a check against the DNA. TRBV21-1 is noted as a pseudogene. This CDR3 has 15 amino acids.

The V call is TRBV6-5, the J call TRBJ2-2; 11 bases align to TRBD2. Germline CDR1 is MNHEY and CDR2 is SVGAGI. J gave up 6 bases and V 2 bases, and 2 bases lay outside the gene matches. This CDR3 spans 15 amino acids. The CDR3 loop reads CASSYRSGGAGELFF. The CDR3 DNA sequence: TGTGCCAGCAGTTACCGTAGCGGGGGGGCCGGGGAGCTGTTTTTT.

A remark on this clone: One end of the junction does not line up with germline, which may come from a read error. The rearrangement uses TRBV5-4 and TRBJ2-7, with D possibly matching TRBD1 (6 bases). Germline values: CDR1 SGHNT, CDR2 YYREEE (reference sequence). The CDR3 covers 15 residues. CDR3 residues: CASSLGSRDIYEQYF. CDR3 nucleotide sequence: TGTGCCAGCAGTTTGGGGTCTCGGGACATCTACGAGCAGTACTTC.

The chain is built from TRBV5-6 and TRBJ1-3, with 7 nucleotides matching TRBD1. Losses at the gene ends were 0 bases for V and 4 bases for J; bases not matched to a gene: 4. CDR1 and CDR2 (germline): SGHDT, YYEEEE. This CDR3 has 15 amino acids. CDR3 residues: CASSLGQGAGNTIYF. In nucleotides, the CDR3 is TGTGCCAGCAGCTTGGGACAGGGCGCAGGAAACACCATATATTTT.

The DNA of the CDR3 is TGTGCCAGCAGTTACTCTGGGACCGGGACAAAATACGAGCAGTACTTC. It codes for CASSYSGTGTKYEQYF. The chain uses TRBV6-6 and TRBJ2-7, with D possibly matching TRBD1 (6 bases). The germline V and J ends were trimmed by 0 bases and 4 bases, with 16 bases remaining between them. Germline V CDR1 and CDR2: MNHNY, SVGAGI (reference sequence). The CDR3 has 16 amino acids.

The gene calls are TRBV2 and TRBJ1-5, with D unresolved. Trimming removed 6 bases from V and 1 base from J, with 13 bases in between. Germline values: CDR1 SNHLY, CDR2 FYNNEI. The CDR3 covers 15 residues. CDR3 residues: CASRGSGESNQPQHF. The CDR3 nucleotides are TGTGCCAGCAGGGGGTCGGGAGAGAGCAATCAGCCCCAGCATTTT. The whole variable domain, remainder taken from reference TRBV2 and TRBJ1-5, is EPEVTQTPSHQVTQMGQEVILRCVPISNHLYFYWYRQILGQKVEFLVSFYNNEISEKSEIFDDQFSVERPDGSNFTLKIRSTKLEDSAMYFCASRGSGESNQPQHFGDGTRLSIL.

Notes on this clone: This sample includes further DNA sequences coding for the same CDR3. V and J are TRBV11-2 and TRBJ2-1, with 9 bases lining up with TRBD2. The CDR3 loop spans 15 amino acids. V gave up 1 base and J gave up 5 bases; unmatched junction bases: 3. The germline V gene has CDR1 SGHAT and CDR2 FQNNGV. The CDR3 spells CASSLGRGGHNEQFF. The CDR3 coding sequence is TGTGCCAGCAGCTTAGGGCGGGGGGGCCACAATGAGCAGTTCTTC.

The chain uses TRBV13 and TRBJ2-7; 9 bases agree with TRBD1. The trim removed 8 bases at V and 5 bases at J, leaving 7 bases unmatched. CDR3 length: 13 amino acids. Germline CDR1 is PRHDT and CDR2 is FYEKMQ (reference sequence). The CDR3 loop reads CASSRDRDHEQYF. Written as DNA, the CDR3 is TGTGCCAGCTCCCGGGACAGGGACCACGAGCAGTACTTC.

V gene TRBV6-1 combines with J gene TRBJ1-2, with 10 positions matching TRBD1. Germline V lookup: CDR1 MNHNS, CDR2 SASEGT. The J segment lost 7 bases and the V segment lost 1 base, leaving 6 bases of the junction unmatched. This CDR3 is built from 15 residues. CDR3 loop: CASSEGGQGRVGYTF. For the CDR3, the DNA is TGTGCCAGCAGTGAAGGGGGACAGGGGAGGGTTGGCTACACCTTC.

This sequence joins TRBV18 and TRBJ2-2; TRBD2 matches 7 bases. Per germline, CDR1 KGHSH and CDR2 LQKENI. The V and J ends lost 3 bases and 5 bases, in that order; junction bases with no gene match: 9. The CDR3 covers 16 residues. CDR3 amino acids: CASSPGAVRGTGELFF. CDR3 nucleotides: TGTGCCAGCTCACCTGGGGCAGTGCGGGGGACCGGGGAGCTGTTTTTT.

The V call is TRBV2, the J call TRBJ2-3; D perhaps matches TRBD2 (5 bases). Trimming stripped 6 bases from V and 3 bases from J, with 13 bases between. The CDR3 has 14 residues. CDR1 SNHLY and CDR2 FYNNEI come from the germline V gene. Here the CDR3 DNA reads TGTGCCAGCAGACTAGTTGGGAGAACAGATACGCAGTATTTT. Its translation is CASRLVGRTDTQYF.

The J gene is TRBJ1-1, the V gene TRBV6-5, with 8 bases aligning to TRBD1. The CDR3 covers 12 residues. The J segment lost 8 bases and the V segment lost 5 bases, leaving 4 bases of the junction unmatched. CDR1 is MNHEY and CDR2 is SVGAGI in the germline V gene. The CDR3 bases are TGTGCCAGCAGTCGGACAGGGAGGGAAGCTTTCTTT. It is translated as CASSRTGREAFF.

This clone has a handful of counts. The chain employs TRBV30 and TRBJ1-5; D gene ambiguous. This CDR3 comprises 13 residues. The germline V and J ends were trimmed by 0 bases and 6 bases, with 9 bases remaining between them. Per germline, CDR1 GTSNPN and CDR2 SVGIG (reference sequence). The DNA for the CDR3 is TGTGCCTGGAGTGTACAGTTTGGTCAGCCCCAGCATTTT. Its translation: CAWSVQFGQPQHF. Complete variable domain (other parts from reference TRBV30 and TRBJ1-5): SQTIHQWPATLVQPVGSPLSLECTVEGTSNPNLYWYRQAAGRGLQLLFYSVGIGQISSEVPQNLSASRPQDRQFILSSKKLLLSDSGFYLCAWSVQFGQPQHFGDGTRLSIL.

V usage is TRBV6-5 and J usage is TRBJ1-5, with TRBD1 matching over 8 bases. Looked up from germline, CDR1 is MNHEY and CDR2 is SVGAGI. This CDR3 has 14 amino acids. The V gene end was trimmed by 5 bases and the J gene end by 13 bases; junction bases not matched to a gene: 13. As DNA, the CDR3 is TGTGCCAGCAGTAGGTCCCGGGACAGGAAGGAACAGCATTTT. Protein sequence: CASSRSRDRKEQHF.

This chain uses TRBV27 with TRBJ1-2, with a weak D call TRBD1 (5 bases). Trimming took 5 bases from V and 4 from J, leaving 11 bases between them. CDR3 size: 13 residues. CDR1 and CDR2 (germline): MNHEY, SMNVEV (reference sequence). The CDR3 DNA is TGTGCCAGCAGTCCCGGGGGTGGCTATGGCTACACCTTC. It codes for CASSPGGGYGYTF.

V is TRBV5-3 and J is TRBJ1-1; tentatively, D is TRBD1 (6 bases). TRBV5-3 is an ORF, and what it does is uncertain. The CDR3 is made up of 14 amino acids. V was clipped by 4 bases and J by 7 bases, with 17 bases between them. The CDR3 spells CARSEDRRKIEAFF. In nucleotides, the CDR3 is TGTGCCAGAAGCGAAGACAGGCGAAAGATTGAAGCTTTCTTT.

CDR3: CASSYSRVAGGLDTGELFF. CDR3 nucleotide sequence: TGTGCCAGCAGTTACTCGAGGGTAGCGGGGGGTCTTGACACCGGGGAGCTGTTTTTT. The rearrangement links TRBV6-2 or TRBV6-3 to TRBJ2-2; TRBD2 aligns across 10 bases. The CDR3 loop spans 19 amino acids. J lost 3 bases, V lost 0 bases, and 10 bases had no gene match. The germline gives CDR1 MNHEY, CDR2 SVGEGT.

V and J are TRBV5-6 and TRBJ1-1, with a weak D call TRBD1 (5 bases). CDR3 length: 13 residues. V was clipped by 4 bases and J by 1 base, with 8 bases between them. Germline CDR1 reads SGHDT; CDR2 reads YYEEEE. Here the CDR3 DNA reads TGTGCCAGCAGCCGCCAGGGGAACACTGAAGCTTTCTTT. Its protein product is CASSRQGNTEAFF.

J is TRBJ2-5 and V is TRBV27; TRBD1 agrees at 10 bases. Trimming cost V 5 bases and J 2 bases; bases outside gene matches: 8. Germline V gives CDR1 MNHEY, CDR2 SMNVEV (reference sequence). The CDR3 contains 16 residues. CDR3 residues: CASSPWTGGRQETQYF. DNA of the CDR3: TGTGCCAGCAGTCCCTGGACAGGGGGGCGACAAGAGACCCAGTACTTC.

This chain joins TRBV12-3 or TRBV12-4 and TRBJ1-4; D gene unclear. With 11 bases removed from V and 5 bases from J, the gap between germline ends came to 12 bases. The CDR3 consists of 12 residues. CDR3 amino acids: CAAGSSNEKLFF. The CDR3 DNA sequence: TGTGCCGCGGGGTCTTCGAATGAAAAACTGTTTTTT.

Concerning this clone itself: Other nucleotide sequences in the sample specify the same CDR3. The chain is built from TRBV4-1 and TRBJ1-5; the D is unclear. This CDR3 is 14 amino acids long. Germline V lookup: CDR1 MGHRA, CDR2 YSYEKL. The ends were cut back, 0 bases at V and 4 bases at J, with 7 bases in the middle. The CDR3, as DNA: TGCGCCAGCAGCCAAGATGGCAGGAATCAGCCCCAGCATTTT. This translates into CASSQDGRNQPQHF.

The CDR3: CASSAPRDRGEQYF. CDR3 in DNA: TGTGCCAGTAGTGCGCCCCGGGACAGGGGCGAGCAGTACTTC. This rearrangement joins TRBV19 to TRBJ2-7, with 10 bases lining up with TRBD1. Germline V CDR1 and CDR2: LNHDA, SQIVND (reference sequence). J was trimmed by 6 bases and V by 5 bases; bases with no gene match: 7. This CDR3 has 14 amino acids.

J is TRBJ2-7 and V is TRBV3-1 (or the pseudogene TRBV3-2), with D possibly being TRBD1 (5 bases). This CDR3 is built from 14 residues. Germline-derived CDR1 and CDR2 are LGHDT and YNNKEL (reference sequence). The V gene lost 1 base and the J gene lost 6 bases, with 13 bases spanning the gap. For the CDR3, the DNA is TGTGCCAGCAGCCAAGGGGCCAGGGTCGCCGAGCAGTACTTC. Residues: CASSQGARVAEQYF.

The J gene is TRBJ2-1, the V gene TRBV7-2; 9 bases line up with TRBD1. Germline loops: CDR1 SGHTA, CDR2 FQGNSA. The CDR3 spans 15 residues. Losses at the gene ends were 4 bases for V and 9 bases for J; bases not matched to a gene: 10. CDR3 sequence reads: CASSSEGQGYTEQFF. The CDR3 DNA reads TGTGCCAGCAGCTCTGAGGGACAGGGTTATACTGAGCAGTTCTTC.

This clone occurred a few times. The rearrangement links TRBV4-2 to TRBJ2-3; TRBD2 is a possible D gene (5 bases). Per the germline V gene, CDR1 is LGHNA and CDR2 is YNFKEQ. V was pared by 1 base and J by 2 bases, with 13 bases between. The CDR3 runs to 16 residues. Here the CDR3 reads CASSQVRAGATDTQYF. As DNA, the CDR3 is TGTGCCAGCAGCCAAGTTCGGGCGGGCGCCACAGATACGCAGTATTTT.

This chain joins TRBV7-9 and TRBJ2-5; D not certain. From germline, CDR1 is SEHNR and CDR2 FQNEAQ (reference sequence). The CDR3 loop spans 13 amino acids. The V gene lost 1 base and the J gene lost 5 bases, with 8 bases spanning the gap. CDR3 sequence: CASSLGVGETQYF. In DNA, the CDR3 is TGTGCCAGCAGCTTAGGAGTCGGGGAGACCCAGTACTTC.

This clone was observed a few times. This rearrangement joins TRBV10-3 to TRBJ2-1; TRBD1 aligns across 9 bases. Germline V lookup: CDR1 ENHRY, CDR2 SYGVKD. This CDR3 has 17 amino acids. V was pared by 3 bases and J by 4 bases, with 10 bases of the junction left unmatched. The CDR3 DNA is TGTGCCATCAGTGATTCCACAGGGGGCGAACTATACAATGAGCAGTTCTTC. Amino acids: CAISDSTGGELYNEQFF.